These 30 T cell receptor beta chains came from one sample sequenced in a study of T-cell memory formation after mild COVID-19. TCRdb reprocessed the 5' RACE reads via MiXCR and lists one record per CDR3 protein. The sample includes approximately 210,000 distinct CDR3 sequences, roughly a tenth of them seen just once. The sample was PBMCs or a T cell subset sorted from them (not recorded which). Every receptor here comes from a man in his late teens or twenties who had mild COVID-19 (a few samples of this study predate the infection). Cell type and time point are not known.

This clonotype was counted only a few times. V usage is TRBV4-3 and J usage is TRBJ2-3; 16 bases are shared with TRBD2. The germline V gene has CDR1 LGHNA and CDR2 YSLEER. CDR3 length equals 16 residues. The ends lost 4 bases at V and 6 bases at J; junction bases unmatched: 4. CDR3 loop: CASSLGLAGGRDTQYF. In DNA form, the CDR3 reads TGCGCCAGCAGCCTGGGACTAGCGGGGGGGCGCGATACGCAGTATTTT.

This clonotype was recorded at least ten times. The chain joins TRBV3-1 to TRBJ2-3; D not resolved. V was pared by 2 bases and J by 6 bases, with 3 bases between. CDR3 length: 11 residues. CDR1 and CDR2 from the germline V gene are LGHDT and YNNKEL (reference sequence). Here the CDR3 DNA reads TGTGCCAGCAGCCAATCGGATACGCAGTATTTT. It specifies CASSQSDTQYF.

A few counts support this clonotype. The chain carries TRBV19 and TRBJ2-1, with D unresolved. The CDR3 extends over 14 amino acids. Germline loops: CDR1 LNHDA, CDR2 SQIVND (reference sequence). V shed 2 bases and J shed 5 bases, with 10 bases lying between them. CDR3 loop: CASSIIGRNNEQFF. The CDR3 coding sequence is TGTGCCAGTAGTATAATCGGCAGGAACAATGAGCAGTTCTTC.

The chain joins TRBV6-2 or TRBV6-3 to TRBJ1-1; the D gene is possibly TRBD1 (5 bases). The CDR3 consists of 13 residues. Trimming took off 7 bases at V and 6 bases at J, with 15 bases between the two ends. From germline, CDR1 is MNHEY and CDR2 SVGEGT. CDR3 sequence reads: CASTRAGGAEAFF. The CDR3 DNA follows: TGTGCCAGCACCCGAGCGGGGGGGGCTGAAGCTTTCTTT.

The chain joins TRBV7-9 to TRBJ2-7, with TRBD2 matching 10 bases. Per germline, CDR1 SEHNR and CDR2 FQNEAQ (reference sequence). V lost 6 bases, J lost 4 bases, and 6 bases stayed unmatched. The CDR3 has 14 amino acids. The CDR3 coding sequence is TGTGCCAGCAGGTCCGGGACTAGCGATTACGAGCAGTACTTC. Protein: CASRSGTSDYEQYF. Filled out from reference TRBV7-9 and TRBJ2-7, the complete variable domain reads DTGVSQNPRHKITKRGQNVTFRCDPISEHNRLYWYRQTLGQGPEFLTYFQNEAQLEKSRLLSDRFSAERPKGSFSTLEIQRTEQGDSAMYLCASRSGTSDYEQYFGPGTRLTVT.

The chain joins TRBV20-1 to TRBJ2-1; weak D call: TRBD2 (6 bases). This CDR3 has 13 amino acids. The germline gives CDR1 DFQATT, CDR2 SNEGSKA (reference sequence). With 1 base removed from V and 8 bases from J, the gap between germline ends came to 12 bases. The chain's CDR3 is CSARALGGHEQFF. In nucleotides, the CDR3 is TGCAGTGCTAGAGCCTTGGGAGGCCATGAGCAGTTCTTC.

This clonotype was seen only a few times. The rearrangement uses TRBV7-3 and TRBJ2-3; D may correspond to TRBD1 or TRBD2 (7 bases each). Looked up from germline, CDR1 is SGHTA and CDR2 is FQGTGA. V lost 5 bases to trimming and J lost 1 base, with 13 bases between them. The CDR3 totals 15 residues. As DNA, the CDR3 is TGTGCCAGCAGCCCGGGGAGGGGGCGCACAGATACGCAGTATTTT. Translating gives CASSPGRGRTDTQYF.

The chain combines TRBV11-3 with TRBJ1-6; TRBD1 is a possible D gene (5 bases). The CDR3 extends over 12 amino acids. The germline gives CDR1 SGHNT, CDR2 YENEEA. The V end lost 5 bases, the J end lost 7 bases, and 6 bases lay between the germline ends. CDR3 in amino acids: CASSDRNSPLHF. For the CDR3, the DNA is TGTGCCAGCAGCGACAGAAATTCACCCCTCCACTTT.

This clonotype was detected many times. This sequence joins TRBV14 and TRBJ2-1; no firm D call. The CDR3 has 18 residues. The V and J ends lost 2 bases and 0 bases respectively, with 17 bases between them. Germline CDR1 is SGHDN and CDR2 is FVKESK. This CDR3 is CASSQYTGGSSSYNEQFF. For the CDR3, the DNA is TGTGCCAGCAGCCAATATACGGGCGGTTCGAGCTCCTACAATGAGCAGTTCTTC.

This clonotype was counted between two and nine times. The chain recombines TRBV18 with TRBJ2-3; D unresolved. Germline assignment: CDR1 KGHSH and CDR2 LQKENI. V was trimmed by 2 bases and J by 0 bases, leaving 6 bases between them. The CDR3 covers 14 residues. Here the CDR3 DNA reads TGTGCCAGCTCACCAACCGTAAGCACAGATACGCAGTATTTT. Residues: CASSPTVSTDTQYF.

This chain's CDR3 is CASRPSAARETQYF. The CDR3 region has the DNA TGTGCCAGTAGACCATCCGCAGCCCGGGAGACCCAGTACTTC. V is TRBV19 and J is TRBJ2-5; D remains unclear. The germline V gene has CDR1 LNHDA and CDR2 SQIVND (reference sequence). This CDR3 spans 14 amino acids. V was cut by 6 bases and J by 5 bases, with 16 bases left in between.

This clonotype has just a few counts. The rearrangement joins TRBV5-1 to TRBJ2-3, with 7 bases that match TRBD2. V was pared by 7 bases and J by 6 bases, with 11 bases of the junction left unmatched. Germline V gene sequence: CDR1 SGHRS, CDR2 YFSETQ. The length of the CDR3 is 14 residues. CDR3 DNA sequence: TGCGCCAGCTCGAGCGGGGCCTCGGAGGATACGCAGTATTTT. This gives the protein CASSSGASEDTQYF. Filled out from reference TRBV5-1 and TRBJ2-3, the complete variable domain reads KAGVTQTPRYLIKTRGQQVTLSCSPISGHRSVSWYQQTPGQGLQFLFEYFSETQRNKGNFPGRFSGRQFSNSRSEMNVSTLELGDSALYLCASSSGASEDTQYFGPGTRLTVL.

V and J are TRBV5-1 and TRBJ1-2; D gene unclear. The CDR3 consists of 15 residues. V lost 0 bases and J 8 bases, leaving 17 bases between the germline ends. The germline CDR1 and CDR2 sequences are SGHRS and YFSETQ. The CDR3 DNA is TGCGCCAGCAGCTTGGGTGCGTTTCGGGATGGCGGCTACACCTTC. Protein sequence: CASSLGAFRDGGYTF.

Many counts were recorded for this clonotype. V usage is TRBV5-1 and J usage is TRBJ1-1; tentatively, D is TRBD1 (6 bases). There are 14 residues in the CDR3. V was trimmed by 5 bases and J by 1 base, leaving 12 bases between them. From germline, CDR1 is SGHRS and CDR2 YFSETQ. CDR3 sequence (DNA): TGCGCCAGCAGGGCGGGACACCAGAACACTGAAGCTTTCTTT. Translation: CASRAGHQNTEAFF. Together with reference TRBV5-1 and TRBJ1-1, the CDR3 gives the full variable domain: KAGVTQTPRYLIKTRGQQVTLSCSPISGHRSVSWYQQTPGQGLQFLFEYFSETQRNKGNFPGRFSGRQFSNSRSEMNVSTLELGDSALYLCASRAGHQNTEAFFGQGTRLTVV.

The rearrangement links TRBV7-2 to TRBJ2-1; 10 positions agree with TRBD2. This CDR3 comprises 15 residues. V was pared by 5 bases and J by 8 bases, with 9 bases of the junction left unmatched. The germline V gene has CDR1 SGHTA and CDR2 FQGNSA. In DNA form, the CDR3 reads TGTGCCAGCAGCATTAGCGGGGGGATTCTGTATGAGCAGTTCTTC. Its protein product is CASSISGGILYEQFF.

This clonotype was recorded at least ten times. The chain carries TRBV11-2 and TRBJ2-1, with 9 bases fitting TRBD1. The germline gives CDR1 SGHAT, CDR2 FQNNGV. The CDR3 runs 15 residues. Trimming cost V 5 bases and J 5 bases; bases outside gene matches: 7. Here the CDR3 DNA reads TGTGCCAGCAGCATACGGGACAGGGTCCACAATGAGCAGTTCTTC. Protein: CASSIRDRVHNEQFF.

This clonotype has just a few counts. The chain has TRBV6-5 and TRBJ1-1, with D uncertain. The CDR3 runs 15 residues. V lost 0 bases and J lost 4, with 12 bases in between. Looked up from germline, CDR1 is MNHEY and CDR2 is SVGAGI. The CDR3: CASSYSWFLSTEAFF. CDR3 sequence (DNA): TGTGCCAGCAGTTACTCATGGTTTTTGTCCACTGAAGCTTTCTTT.

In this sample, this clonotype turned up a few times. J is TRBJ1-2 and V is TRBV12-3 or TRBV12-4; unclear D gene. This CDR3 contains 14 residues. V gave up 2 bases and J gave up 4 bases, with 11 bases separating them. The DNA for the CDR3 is TGTGCCAGCAGTTTACTCTCCGGGTTCTATGGCTACACCTTC. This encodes CASSLLSGFYGYTF.

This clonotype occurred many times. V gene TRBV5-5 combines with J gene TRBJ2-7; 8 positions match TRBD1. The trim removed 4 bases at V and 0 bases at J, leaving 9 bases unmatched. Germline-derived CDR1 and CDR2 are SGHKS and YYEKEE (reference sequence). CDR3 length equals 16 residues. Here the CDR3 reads CASSLTGEVPSYEQYF. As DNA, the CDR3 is TGTGCCAGCAGCCTGACAGGGGAGGTTCCCTCCTACGAGCAGTACTTC. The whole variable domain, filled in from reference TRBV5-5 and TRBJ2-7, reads DAGVTQSPTHLIKTRGQQVTLRCSPISGHKSVSWYQQVLGQGPQFIFQYYEKEERGRGNFPDRFSARQFPNYSSELNVNALLLGDSALYLCASSLTGEVPSYEQYFGPGTRLTVT.

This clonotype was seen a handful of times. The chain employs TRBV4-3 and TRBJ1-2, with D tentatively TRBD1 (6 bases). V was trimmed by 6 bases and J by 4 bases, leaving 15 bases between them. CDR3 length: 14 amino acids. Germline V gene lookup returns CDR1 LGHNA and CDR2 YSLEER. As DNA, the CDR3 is TGCGCCAGCAGTCGACCAGGGGATCTCTATGGCTACACCTTC. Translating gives CASSRPGDLYGYTF.

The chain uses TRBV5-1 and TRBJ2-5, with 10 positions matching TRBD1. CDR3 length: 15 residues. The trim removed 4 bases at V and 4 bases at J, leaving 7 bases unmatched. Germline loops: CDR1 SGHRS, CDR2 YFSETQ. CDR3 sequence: CASSPPGQGLETQYF. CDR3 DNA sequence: TGCGCCAGCAGCCCGCCGGGACAGGGGTTAGAGACCCAGTACTTC.

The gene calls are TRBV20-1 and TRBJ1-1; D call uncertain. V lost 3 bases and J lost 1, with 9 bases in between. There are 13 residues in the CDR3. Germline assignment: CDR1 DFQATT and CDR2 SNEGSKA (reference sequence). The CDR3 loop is CSASPDGNTEAFF. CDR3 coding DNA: TGCAGTGCTAGTCCAGACGGGAACACTGAAGCTTTCTTT.

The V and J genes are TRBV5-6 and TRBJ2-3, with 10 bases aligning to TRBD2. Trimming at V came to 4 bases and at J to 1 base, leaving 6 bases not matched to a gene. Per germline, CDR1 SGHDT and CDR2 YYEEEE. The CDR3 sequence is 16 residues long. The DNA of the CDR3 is TGTGCCAGCAGCCTTAGGCTAGCGGGGGGCACAGATACGCAGTATTTT. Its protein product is CASSLRLAGGTDTQYF. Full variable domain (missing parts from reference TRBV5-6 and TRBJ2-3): DAGVTQSPTHLIKTRGQQVTLRCSPKSGHDTVSWYQQALGQGPQFIFQYYEEEERQRGNFPDRFSGHQFPNYSSELNVNALLLGDSALYLCASSLRLAGGTDTQYFGPGTRLTVL.

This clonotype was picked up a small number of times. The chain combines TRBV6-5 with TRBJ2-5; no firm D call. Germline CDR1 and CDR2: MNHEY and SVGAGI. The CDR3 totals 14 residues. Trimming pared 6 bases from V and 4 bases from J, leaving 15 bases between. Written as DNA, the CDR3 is TGTGCCAGCAGCCGCATGGCAGGCTTAGAGACCCAGTACTTC. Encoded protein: CASSRMAGLETQYF.

The CDR3 here is CASSLDRGPRNSPLHF. For the CDR3, the DNA is TGTGCCAGCAGTCTGGACAGGGGACCTCGTAATTCACCCCTCCACTTT. The rearrangement links TRBV27 to TRBJ1-6, with 9 nucleotides matching TRBD1. J gave up 6 bases and V 5 bases, and 8 bases lay outside the gene matches. This CDR3 region has 16 residues. The germline CDR1 and CDR2 sequences are MNHEY and SMNVEV (reference sequence).

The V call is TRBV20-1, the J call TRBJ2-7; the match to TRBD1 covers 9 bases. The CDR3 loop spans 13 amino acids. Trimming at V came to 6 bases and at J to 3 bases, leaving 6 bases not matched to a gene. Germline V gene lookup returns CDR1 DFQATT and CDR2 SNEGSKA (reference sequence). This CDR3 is CSAPGQGVYEQYV. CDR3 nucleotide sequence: TGCAGTGCCCCGGGACAGGGTGTCTACGAGCAGTACGTC.

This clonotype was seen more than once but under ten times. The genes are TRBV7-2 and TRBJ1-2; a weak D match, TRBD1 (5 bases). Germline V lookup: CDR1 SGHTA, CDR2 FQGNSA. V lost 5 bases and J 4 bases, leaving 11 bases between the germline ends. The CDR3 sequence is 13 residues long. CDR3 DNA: TGTGCCAGCAGCCCAGGGCGGGGCTATGGCTACACCTTC. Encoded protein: CASSPGRGYGYTF.

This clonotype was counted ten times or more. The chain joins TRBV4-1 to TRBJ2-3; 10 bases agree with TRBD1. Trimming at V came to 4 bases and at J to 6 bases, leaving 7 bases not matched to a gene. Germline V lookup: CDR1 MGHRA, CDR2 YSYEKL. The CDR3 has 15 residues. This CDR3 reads CASSRGQGKEDTQYF. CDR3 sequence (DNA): TGCGCCAGCAGCCGGGGACAGGGGAAGGAGGATACGCAGTATTTT.

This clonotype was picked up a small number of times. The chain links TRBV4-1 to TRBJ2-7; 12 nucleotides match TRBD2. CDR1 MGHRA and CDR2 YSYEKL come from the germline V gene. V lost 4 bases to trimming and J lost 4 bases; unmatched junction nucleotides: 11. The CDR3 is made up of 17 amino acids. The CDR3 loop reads CASSRTSTSGGEYEQYV. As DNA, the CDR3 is TGCGCCAGCAGCCGAACCTCGACTAGCGGGGGAGAGTACGAGCAGTACGTC.

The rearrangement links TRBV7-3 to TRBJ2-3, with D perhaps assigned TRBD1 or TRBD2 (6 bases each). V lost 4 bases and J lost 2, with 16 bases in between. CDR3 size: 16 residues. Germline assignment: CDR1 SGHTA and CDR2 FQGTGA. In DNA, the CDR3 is TGTGCCAGCAGCTCGGGGGCTTACCGCACCACAGATACGCAGTATTTT. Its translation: CASSSGAYRTTDTQYF.